The 32 T cell receptor beta chains below all came from one sample that was sequenced in a study of blood T cells in healthy people across ages. Sample-barcoded 5' priming and a J-beta primer mix drove a second PCR of 7 to 11 cycles. TCRdb reprocessed the 5' RACE reads with MiXCR, giving one entry per CDR3 protein. Here the sample spans about a million distinct CDR3 sequences, roughly half being singletons. Specimen: blood. The receptors stem from a woman aged 55 to 70 in good health.

J is TRBJ2-3 and V is TRBV5-1, with D possibly being TRBD1 (7 bases). CDR3 size: 17 residues. From germline, CDR1 is SGHRS and CDR2 YFSETQ. V gave up 2 bases and J gave up 6 bases, with 22 bases separating them. For the CDR3, the DNA is TGCGCCAGCAGCTTTCGGAACCGTGGAGGGGGCGAGGATACGCAGTATTTT. Protein sequence: CASSFRNRGGGEDTQYF.

This clonotype has just a few counts. The CDR3 bases are TGCAGCGTTGAAGGCCAGGGAGGAAACATTCAGTACTTC. Its protein is CSVEGQGGNIQYF. The gene calls are TRBV29-1 and TRBJ2-4; D may be TRBD2 (6 bases). This CDR3 region has 13 residues. The ends were cut back, 1 base at V and 6 bases at J, with 10 bases in the middle. CDR1 and CDR2 from the germline V gene are SQVTM and ANQGSEA.

This clonotype was seen a handful of times. The rearrangement joins TRBV24-1 to TRBJ1-5, with 9 bases matching TRBD1. V was pared by 4 bases and J by 7 bases, with 4 bases of the junction left unmatched. CDR3 length equals 14 residues. Per the germline V gene, CDR1 is KGHDR and CDR2 is SFDVKD. CDR3 loop: CATSDRDRVQPQHF. The CDR3 DNA reads TGTGCCACCAGTGACCGGGACAGGGTACAGCCCCAGCATTTT.

The chain employs TRBV6-5 and TRBJ2-7; D not certain. Trimming cost V 0 bases and J 1 base, with 13 bases left between them. Germline assignment: CDR1 MNHEY and CDR2 SVGAGI. This CDR3 has 16 amino acids. The CDR3 nucleotides are TGTGCCAGCAGTTACTCGTCGTGGCAGACTTCCTACGAGCAGTACTTC. It is translated as CASSYSSWQTSYEQYF.

The chain links TRBV3-1 to TRBJ2-7; D is perhaps TRBD2 (7 bases). The CDR3 is 19 residues long. Trimming took 3 bases from V and 1 from J, leaving 25 bases between them. Germline CDR1 reads LGHDT; CDR2 reads YNNKEL (reference sequence). The CDR3: CASSQVGGRFDRFSYEQYF. The CDR3 DNA is TGTGCCAGCAGCCAGGTGGGGGGGCGATTTGATAGGTTTTCCTACGAGCAGTACTTC.

For this clonotype: Compared with germline, one end of the junction differs, possibly owing to a read error. The chain uses TRBV7-9 and TRBJ2-1, with 12 bases fitting TRBD2. The CDR3 length is 14 residues. Germline CDR1 and CDR2: SEHNR and FQNEAQ (reference sequence). The DNA for the CDR3 is TGTACCAGCGGAGCTAGCGGGAGGGGGCATGAGCAGTTCTTC. It specifies CTSGASGRGHEQFF.

This clonotype was detected only a few times. The J gene is TRBJ2-3, the V gene TRBV14; D gene ambiguous. The germline gives CDR1 SGHDN, CDR2 FVKESK. The CDR3 runs 12 residues. V was cut by 1 base and J by 10 bases, with 9 bases left in between. Here the CDR3 reads CASSQVRVPQYF. The CDR3 coding sequence is TGTGCCAGCAGCCAAGTCCGGGTCCCGCAGTATTTT.

This clonotype was counted between two and nine times. The rearrangement links TRBV15 to TRBJ2-1; possibly TRBD1 for D (5 bases). V was cut by 6 bases and J by 8 bases, with 14 bases left in between. CDR3 length: 13 residues. The V gene's germline CDR1 is LNHNV and CDR2 YYDKDF (reference sequence). CDR3 amino acids: CATRTQGEDEQFF. CDR3 DNA sequence: TGTGCCACCAGAACCCAGGGTGAGGATGAGCAGTTCTTC.

The J gene is TRBJ1-5, the V gene TRBV20-1; D possibly corresponds to TRBD1 (5 bases). Germline lookup yields CDR1 DFQATT and CDR2 SNEGSKA (reference sequence). Deletions cut 0 bases from V and 6 bases from J, with 12 bases between. The CDR3 runs 14 residues. This CDR3 is CSAREDSTRQPQHF. As DNA, the CDR3 is TGCAGTGCTAGAGAAGACAGTACGCGTCAGCCCCAGCATTTT.

This clonotype showed up many times. The rearrangement joins TRBV24-1 to TRBJ2-1; D is unresolved. The CDR3 length is 11 residues. V lost 0 bases to trimming and J lost 8 bases, with 1 base between them. Germline CDR1 reads KGHDR; CDR2 reads SFDVKD. In DNA form, the CDR3 reads TGTGCCACCAGTGATTTGGATGAGCAGTTCTTC. Translated, it gives CATSDLDEQFF.

This clonotype showed up just a few times. This sequence joins TRBV12-3 or TRBV12-4 and TRBJ2-7; the D gene is possibly TRBD2 (5 bases). The CDR3 sequence is 13 residues long. The V and J ends lost 7 bases and 3 bases respectively, with 13 bases between them. For the CDR3, the DNA is TGTGCCAGCACCATCGGGGATGGCTACGAGCAGTACTTC. This sequence encodes CASTIGDGYEQYF.

About this clonotype: A junction end diverges from the germline sequence, so it may reflect a read error. This chain connects TRBV7-2 to TRBJ2-2, with TRBD2 identical over 10 bases. There are 17 residues in the CDR3. Per the germline V gene, CDR1 is SGHTA and CDR2 is FQGNSA. CDR3 sequence reads: CVSSLSVLAGVPGELFF. Written as DNA, the CDR3 is TGTGTCAGCAGCTTATCAGTCCTAGCGGGAGTTCCCGGGGAGCTGTTTTTT.

This clonotype has just a few counts. The genes are TRBV11-2 and TRBJ2-7; D ambiguous. CDR1 and CDR2 (germline): SGHAT, FQNNGV. V dropped 6 bases and J dropped 4 bases, with 19 bases sitting between them. The CDR3 length is 15 residues. CDR3: CASRPRQGPIYEQYF. As DNA, the CDR3 is TGTGCCAGCAGACCCCGACAAGGTCCAATTTACGAGCAGTACTTC.

This clonotype has a handful of counts. This chain joins TRBV20-1 and TRBJ2-7; D not resolved. Trimming shortened V by 0 bases and J by 3 bases, and 15 bases separated the two germline ends. Germline V gene sequence: CDR1 DFQATT, CDR2 SNEGSKA (reference sequence). There are 15 residues in the CDR3. This CDR3 is CSAREALASRYEQYF. In DNA form, the CDR3 reads TGCAGTGCTAGAGAGGCGCTTGCTTCTCGCTACGAGCAGTACTTC.

This clonotype showed up just a few times. The genes are TRBV12-3 or TRBV12-4 and TRBJ1-1; perhaps TRBD1 as D (5 bases). V dropped 3 bases and J dropped 5 bases, with 22 bases sitting between them. This CDR3 is built from 17 residues. This CDR3 is CASSFGGTGISGTEAFF. CDR3 bases: TGTGCCAGCAGTTTTGGGGGAACGGGAATATCAGGGACTGAAGCTTTCTTT.

Only a few counts were recorded for this clonotype. The chain carries TRBV7-2 and TRBJ2-3; D call uncertain. Germline V gives CDR1 SGHTA, CDR2 FQGNSA. This CDR3 spans 13 amino acids. The V and J ends lost 5 bases and 2 bases respectively, with 8 bases between them. The CDR3 region is CASSPYNTDTQYF. Here the CDR3 DNA reads TGTGCCAGCAGCCCTTACAACACAGATACGCAGTATTTT.

The genes are TRBV12-3 or TRBV12-4 and TRBJ2-5; possible D gene TRBD1, 6 bases. Trimming shortened V by 0 bases and J by 4 bases, and 18 bases separated the two germline ends. This CDR3 region has 17 residues. CDR3 amino acids: CASSLAVGQGPGETQYF. The CDR3 nucleotides read TGTGCCAGCAGTTTAGCGGTAGGGCAGGGGCCGGGAGAGACCCAGTACTTC.

V is TRBV2 and J is TRBJ1-2; no definite D call. Germline CDR1 is SNHLY and CDR2 is FYNNEI. The CDR3 consists of 15 residues. V gave up 4 bases and J gave up 2 bases, with 14 bases separating them. CDR3 loop: CASSAPGKYNYGYTF. For the CDR3, the DNA is TGTGCCAGCAGTGCCCCCGGAAAATACAACTATGGCTACACCTTC.

The V gene is TRBV5-1, the J gene TRBJ1-6, with a weak D call TRBD1 (6 bases). CDR1 is SGHRS and CDR2 is YFSETQ in the germline V gene. The CDR3 extends over 14 amino acids. Deletions cut 7 bases from V and 9 bases from J, with 17 bases between. The CDR3, as DNA: TGCGCCAGCGGAACGGGACACGACGTTTCACCCCTCCACTTT. Its translation is CASGTGHDVSPLHF.

This sequence joins TRBV20-1 and TRBJ2-1; the D is unclear. The J call may be faulty, since TRBJ2-7 better matches the DNA end. From germline, CDR1 is DFQATT and CDR2 SNEGSKA (reference sequence). This CDR3 has 11 residues. The CDR3 loop reads CSASFYNEQYF. Written as DNA, the CDR3 is TGCAGTGCTAGTTTCTACAATGAGCAGTACTTC.

The chain recombines TRBV6-2 or TRBV6-3 with TRBJ2-7; TRBD1 is a possible D gene (7 bases). The CDR3 totals 12 residues. Per germline, CDR1 MNHEY and CDR2 SVGEGT. V lost 9 bases and J 3 bases, leaving 12 bases between the germline ends. CDR3 in amino acids: CARRDSIYEQYF. CDR3 bases: TGTGCCAGGCGGGACAGCATCTACGAGCAGTACTTC.

This chain links TRBV10-3 with TRBJ2-7; D may be TRBD2 (5 bases). Per the germline V gene, CDR1 is ENHRY and CDR2 is SYGVKD. The CDR3 length is 13 residues. V lost 4 bases, J lost 4 bases, and 11 bases lay in between. Here the CDR3 reads CAISAHGIYEQYF. CDR3 bases: TGTGCCATCAGTGCCCACGGGATATACGAGCAGTACTTC.

This clonotype has only a few counts. The chain links TRBV28 to TRBJ2-7; 9 nucleotides agree with TRBD2. After removal of 8 bases from V and 4 bases from J, the junction contained 15 bases not matched to a gene. The CDR3 consists of 16 residues. CDR1 and CDR2 (germline): MDHEN, SYDVKM. CDR3 amino acids: CASALRLAGPTYEQYF. The CDR3 coding sequence is TGTGCCAGCGCCCTGAGGCTAGCGGGACCCACGTACGAGCAGTACTTC. The whole variable domain, remainder taken from reference TRBV28 and TRBJ2-7, is DVKVTQSSRYLVKRTGEKVFLECVQDMDHENMFWYRQDPGLGLRLIYFSYDVKMKEKGDIPEGYSVSREKKERFSLILESASTNQTSMYLCASALRLAGPTYEQYFGPGTRLTVT.

There are a few counts of this clonotype. The chain couples TRBV7-2 to TRBJ2-4, with 7 positions matching TRBD2. Germline assignment: CDR1 SGHTA and CDR2 FQGNSA. The CDR3 is made up of 16 amino acids. Trimming removed 0 bases from V and 3 bases from J; junction bases left unmatched: 5. The CDR3 here is CASSLAGGPVKNIQYF. For the CDR3, the DNA is TGTGCCAGCAGCTTAGCGGGAGGGCCGGTCAAAAACATTCAGTACTTC.

This clonotype was recorded a few times. This chain uses TRBV7-9 with TRBJ2-7; tentatively, D is TRBD1 or TRBD2 (6 bases each). Trimming removed 5 bases from V and 4 bases from J, with 15 bases in between. The CDR3 is 14 amino acids. Germline lookup yields CDR1 SEHNR and CDR2 FQNEAQ (reference sequence). For the CDR3, the DNA is TGTGCCAGCAGCCTCACTACAGGGACTTACGAGCAGTACTTC. It yields the protein CASSLTTGTYEQYF.

This clonotype showed up just a few times. The chain couples TRBV7-9 to TRBJ2-4, with 9 bases aligning to TRBD1. With 1 base clipped from V and 6 bases from J, the junction kept 7 bases outside the gene matches. CDR1 SEHNR and CDR2 FQNEAQ come from the germline V gene (reference sequence). This CDR3 has 16 residues. This CDR3 reads CASSLGLHRGPNIQYF. The CDR3 DNA follows: TGTGCCAGCAGCTTAGGACTTCACAGGGGGCCAAACATTCAGTACTTC.

The V and J genes are TRBV25-1 and TRBJ2-7, with D perhaps matching TRBD1 or TRBD2 (5 bases each). V gave up 5 bases and J gave up 3 bases, with 14 bases separating them. CDR1 is MGHDK, CDR2 SYGVNS, per germline. The CDR3 loop spans 14 amino acids. CDR3 residues: CASSTPGRGYEQYF. CDR3 coding DNA: TGTGCCAGCAGTACCCCGGGACGAGGCTACGAGCAGTACTTC.

This clonotype was seen many times. This chain uses TRBV2 with TRBJ2-1; possible D gene TRBD1, 5 bases. The CDR3 consists of 14 residues. V gave up 7 bases and J gave up 9 bases, with 19 bases separating them. Per germline, CDR1 SNHLY and CDR2 FYNNEI. The CDR3 bases are TGTGCCAGCACACTAAGCCTAAGGGGCACTGAGCAGTTCTTC. The encoded protein is CASTLSLRGTEQFF.

A note on this clonotype: A read error may produce the germline difference seen at one junction end. The chain uses TRBV30 and TRBJ2-5; weak D call: TRBD2 (5 bases). The end of the DNA fits TRBJ2-7 better, so the J call may be wrong. There are 12 residues in the CDR3. CDR1 GTSNPN and CDR2 SVGIG come from the germline V gene (reference sequence). This chain's CDR3 is CAGSNQIYEQYF. CDR3 DNA sequence: TGTGCCGGGAGTAACCAAATCTACGAGCAGTACTTC.

This clonotype occurred once. The rearrangement uses TRBV2 and TRBJ2-2; D call uncertain. The ends were cut back, 8 bases at V and 6 bases at J, with 7 bases in the middle. CDR1 and CDR2 from the germline V gene are SNHLY and FYNNEI. This CDR3 spans 11 amino acids. CDR3 nucleotides: TGTGCCAGCGAACTTGCCGGGGAGCTGTTTTTT. Encoded protein: CASELAGELFF.

This clonotype occurred a few times. This sequence joins TRBV29-1 and TRBJ2-2; either TRBD1 or TRBD2 may supply D (5 bases each). There are 14 residues in the CDR3. Trimming left V 4 bases short and J 3 bases short, with 12 bases between. Germline assignment: CDR1 SQVTM and CDR2 ANQGSEA. CDR3 in amino acids: CSVAKLGDTGELFF. As DNA, the CDR3 is TGCAGCGTTGCCAAACTAGGGGACACCGGGGAGCTGTTTTTT.

The gene calls are TRBV4-1 and TRBJ2-3; no clear D gene. The germline gives CDR1 MGHRA, CDR2 YSYEKL. The V and J ends lost 1 base and 2 bases respectively, with 7 bases between them. The CDR3 is 14 amino acids. CDR3 coding DNA: TGCGCCAGCAGCCAAGTTGGACCCACAGATACGCAGTATTTT. It yields the protein CASSQVGPTDTQYF.